This T cell receptor beta chain was profiled in a study of TIL therapy for anti-PD-1-resistant metastatic lung cancer. This CDR3 region has 16 residues. The immunoSEQ assay was v3. Clones were sequenced by immunoSEQ multiplex PCR, and TCRdb holds only the in-frame ones, with some missing. The repertoire consists of some 50,000 clones, with roughly 78% occurring once and the leading ten covering more than 13%. Specified time point: pre-treatment sample, taken before nivolumab and TIL therapy. The table lists this clone with a few counts. Material: blood, obtained at baseline. The TCR originated in a man aged 65-85 years with non-small cell lung cancer. The chain couples TRBV21-1 to TRBJ1-3. TRBV21-1 is deemed a pseudogene. Here the CDR3 reads CASSKGLGRSGNTIYF. The CDR3 DNA follows: TGTGCCAGCAGCAAGGGCTTGGGGAGGTCTGGAAACACCATATATTTT.